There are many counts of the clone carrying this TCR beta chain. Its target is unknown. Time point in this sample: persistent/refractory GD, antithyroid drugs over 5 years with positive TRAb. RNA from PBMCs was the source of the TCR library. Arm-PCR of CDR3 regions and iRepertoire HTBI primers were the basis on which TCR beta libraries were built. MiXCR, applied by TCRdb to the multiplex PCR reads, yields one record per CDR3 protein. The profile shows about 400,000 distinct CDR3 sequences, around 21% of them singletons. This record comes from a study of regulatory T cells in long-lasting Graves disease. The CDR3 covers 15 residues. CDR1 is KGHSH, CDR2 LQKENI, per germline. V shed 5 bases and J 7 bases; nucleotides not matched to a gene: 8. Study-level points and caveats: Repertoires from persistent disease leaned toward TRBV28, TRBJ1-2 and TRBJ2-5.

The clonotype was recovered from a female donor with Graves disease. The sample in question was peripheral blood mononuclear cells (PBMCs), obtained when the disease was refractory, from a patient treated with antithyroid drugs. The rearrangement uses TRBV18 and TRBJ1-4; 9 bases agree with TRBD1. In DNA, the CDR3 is TGTGCCAGCTCAACCTCGACAGGGGGAAGTGAAAAACTGTTTTTT. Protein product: CASSTSTGGSEKLFF.